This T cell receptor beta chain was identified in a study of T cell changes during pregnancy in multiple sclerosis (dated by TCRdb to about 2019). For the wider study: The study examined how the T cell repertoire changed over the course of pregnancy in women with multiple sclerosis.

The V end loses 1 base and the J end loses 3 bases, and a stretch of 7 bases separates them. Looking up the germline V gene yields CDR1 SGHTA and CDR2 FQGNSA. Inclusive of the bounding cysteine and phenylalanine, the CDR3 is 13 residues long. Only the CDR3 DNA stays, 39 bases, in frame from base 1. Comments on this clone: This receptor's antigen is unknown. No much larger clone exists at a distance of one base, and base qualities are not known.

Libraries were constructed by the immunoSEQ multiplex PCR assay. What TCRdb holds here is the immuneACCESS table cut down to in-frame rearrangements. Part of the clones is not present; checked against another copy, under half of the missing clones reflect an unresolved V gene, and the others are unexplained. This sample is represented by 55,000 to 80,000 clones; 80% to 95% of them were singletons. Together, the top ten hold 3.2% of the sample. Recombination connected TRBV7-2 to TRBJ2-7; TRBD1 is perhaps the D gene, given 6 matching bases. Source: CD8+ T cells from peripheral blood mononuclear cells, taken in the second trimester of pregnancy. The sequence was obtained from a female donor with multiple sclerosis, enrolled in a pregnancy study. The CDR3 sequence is CASSLVGGYEQYF. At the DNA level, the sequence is TGTGCCAGCAGCTTAGTAGGGGGCTACGAGCAGTACTTC.